A single sample is the source of the 5 T cell receptor beta chains below, sequenced in a study of molecular identifiers for immune sequencing clone quantification. One entry per CDR3 protein, called by TCRdb with MiXCR from the PCR reads. The repertoire includes under 65,000 distinct CDR3 sequences, approximately 25% of them detected once, and 1.9% sits in the top ten. Sequencing input: naive CD8+ T cells from blood, with Jurkat cell RNA spiked in. Described subset: FACS-sorted CD8+CD4-CCR7+CD45RA+ naive T cells. All receptors come from a human donor in good health. Some libraries in this study had Jurkat cell RNA spiked in.

This clonotype has at least ten counts. The chain employs TRBV6-2 or TRBV6-3 and TRBJ1-1; 7 bases align to TRBD1. The trim removed 5 bases at V and 6 bases at J, leaving 0 bases unmatched. Germline lookup yields CDR1 MNHEY and CDR2 SVGEGT. This CDR3 comprises 11 residues. The CDR3 loop is CASSTGAEAFF. In DNA, the CDR3 is TGTGCCAGCAGTACAGGGGCTGAAGCTTTCTTT.

This clonotype was observed at least ten times. V usage is TRBV12-3 or TRBV12-4 and J usage is TRBJ2-3, with TRBD2 matching over 8 bases. The J segment lost 4 bases and the V segment lost 5 bases, leaving 8 bases of the junction unmatched. CDR3 length: 15 amino acids. The CDR3 reads CASSLSGVSPDTQYF. DNA for the CDR3: TGTGCCAGCAGTCTTAGCGGGGTTTCACCAGATACGCAGTATTTT.

On this clonotype: One base away lies a much larger clone, so this may be a sequencing read error. This chain uses TRBV28 with TRBJ2-5, with 8 bases aligning to TRBD2. The germline CDR1 and CDR2 sequences are MDHEN and SYDVKM. The CDR3 contains 14 residues. The CDR3 spells CASSQGTRRETQHF. The CDR3 coding sequence is TGTGCCAGCAGCCAAGGGACTAGGCGGGAGACCCAGCACTTC.

Concerning this clonotype: Since a much larger clone is just one base distant, this may be a read error. This chain uses TRBV7-9 with TRBJ2-2; weak D call: TRBD1 (6 bases). In germline, CDR1 is SEHNR, CDR2 FQNEAQ (reference sequence). This CDR3 region has 16 residues. Here the CDR3 reads CASSQGQMLNTEELFF. The CDR3 nucleotides read TGTGCCAGCAGCCAAGGACAGATGCTCAACACCGAGGAGCTGTTTTTT.

This clonotype was detected many times. This sequence joins TRBV19 and TRBJ2-1; no reliable D call. Trimming shortened V by 7 bases and J by 7 bases, and 11 bases separated the two germline ends. The CDR3 has 12 residues. From germline, CDR1 is LNHDA and CDR2 SQIVND (reference sequence). The CDR3 is CASMDGWNEQFF. DNA for the CDR3: TGTGCCAGTATGGACGGCTGGAATGAGCAGTTCTTC. Variable domain in full (rest from reference TRBV19 and TRBJ2-1): DGGITQSPKYLFRKEGQNVTLSCEQNLNHDAMYWYRQDPGQGLRLIYYSQIVNDFQKGDIAEGYSVSREKKESFPLTVTSAQKNPTAFYLCASMDGWNEQFFGPGTRLTVL.